This T cell receptor (beta chain) is from a study of blood T cell repertoires in COVID-19. Clones were sequenced by immunoSEQ multiplex PCR, and TCRdb holds only the in-frame ones, with some missing. This sample has hundreds of thousands of clones; about 86% occur once, and the top ten carry 2% to 2.5%. V was pared by 0 bases and J by 4 bases, with 12 bases between. Germline V gives CDR1 SGHDT, CDR2 YYEEEE. This CDR3 has 15 amino acids. The chain couples TRBV5-6 to TRBJ2-3; D perhaps matches TRBD1 (6 bases). Sequencing was carried out using peripheral blood. The receptor's source is a woman younger than 45 who had recovered from COVID-19. CDR3 bases: TGTGCCAGCAGCTTGGCTTTACAGGGCCCAGATACGCAGTATTTT. The encoded protein is CASSLALQGPDTQYF.